This T cell receptor (beta chain) derives from a study of shared clonotypes between healthy human individuals. Study-level results: Clonotype sharing across donors was expected to vary with sequencing depth. Clonotypes that were shared across a few donors made up roughly 5.2% of naive CD4 clonotypes.

The CDR3 loop spans 14 amino acids. Unmatched junction bases numbered 9, after V lost 8 bases and J lost 2 bases. The germline CDR1 and CDR2 sequences are WNHNN and SYGVQD (reference sequence). Every subset's genomic DNA went evenly onto several immunoSEQ plates. Sequenced by immunoSEQ multiplex PCR; TCRdb stores in-frame clones only, minus some. In the table there are 1.5 million to 2.5 million clones, approximately 94% of which are singletons. To note about this clone: The antigen is undetermined.

CD8 cells regarded as naive lacked CD45RO, were positively chosen for CCR7, and omitted terminally differentiated effector memory CD45RA+ cells. This TCR was recovered from a man between 18 and 35 years old in good health. This rearrangement joins TRBV10-1 to TRBJ2-7, with 7 bases matching TRBD1. The sequenced sample consisted of naive CD8+ T cells sorted from blood. The CDR3 loop reads CASSDRDSPYEQYF. The CDR3 DNA reads TGCGCCAGCTCCGACCGGGACAGCCCCTACGAGCAGTACTTC.